A single sample gave rise to the 17 T cell receptor beta chains below, sequenced in a study of T-cell reconstitution after alpha-beta-depleted transplantation in children. This sample's TCRbeta library carried unique molecular identifier barcodes. TCRdb used MiXCR to reprocess the PCR reads, holding one entry per CDR3 protein. Of roughly 610,000 distinct CDR3 sequences listed, under 12% are singletons. Material: PBMCs from the stem cell graft donor, obtained from the stem cell graft. Receptors were obtained from a human donor who donated a stem cell graft to a child with acute myeloid leukemia.

This clonotype was counted a few times. This chain connects TRBV28 to TRBJ1-6; possibly TRBD1 for D (5 bases). The germline CDR1 and CDR2 sequences are MDHEN and SYDVKM. The CDR3 contains 16 residues. V lost 5 bases and J 4 bases, leaving 15 bases between the germline ends. Here the CDR3 reads CASSRTGGRYNSPLHF. The CDR3 DNA sequence: TGTGCCAGCAGTCGAACGGGGGGAAGATATAATTCACCCCTCCACTTT.

This clonotype was detected only a few times. The V gene is TRBV20-1, the J gene TRBJ2-1, with 7 bases fitting TRBD2. The length of the CDR3 is 14 residues. The germline gives CDR1 DFQATT, CDR2 SNEGSKA (reference sequence). V shed 3 bases, J shed 9 bases, and the junction held 11 bases outside the gene matches. Here the CDR3 reads CSARGVSGIAEQFF. The CDR3 nucleotides read TGCAGTGCTAGGGGGGTCAGCGGGATAGCTGAGCAGTTCTTC.

CDR3 nucleotide sequence: TGCGCCAGCAGTCGGAGGGACGGCGTGGATTCACCCCTCCACTTT. Translated, it gives CASSRRDGVDSPLHF. V is TRBV5-1 and J is TRBJ1-6; D might be TRBD1 (5 bases). From germline, CDR1 is SGHRS and CDR2 YFSETQ. The ends were cut back, 5 bases at V and 8 bases at J, with 17 bases in the middle. This CDR3 comprises 15 residues.

The V and J genes are TRBV3-1 and TRBJ1-3, with D uncertain. Per the germline V gene, CDR1 is LGHDT and CDR2 is YNNKEL (reference sequence). This CDR3 has 15 residues. The ends were cut back, 1 base at V and 0 bases at J, with 7 bases in the middle. As DNA, the CDR3 is TGTGCCAGCAGCCAAGCTGTCAGCTCTGGAAACACCATATATTTT. It encodes CASSQAVSSGNTIYF.

This clonotype has a handful of counts. The chain combines TRBV7-9 with TRBJ2-7, with TRBD1 as a possible D gene (5 bases). This CDR3 is 14 amino acids long. Trimming took 1 base from V and 2 from J, leaving 9 bases between them. The V gene's germline CDR1 is SEHNR and CDR2 FQNEAQ (reference sequence). Written as DNA, the CDR3 is TGTGCCAGCAGCTTAGGGGGCTCGACCTACGAGCAGTACTTC. Protein product: CASSLGGSTYEQYF.

The V call is TRBV6-2 or TRBV6-3, the J call TRBJ1-5; possibly TRBD1 for D (6 bases). The CDR3 sequence is 14 residues long. Trimming left V 7 bases short and J 5 bases short, with 15 bases between. Germline V gene data show CDR1 as MNHEY and CDR2 as SVGEGT. The CDR3 region has the DNA TGTGCCAGCATCGAGTCAGGGGCGGATCAGCCCCAGCATTTT. Protein: CASIESGADQPQHF.

This rearrangement joins TRBV4-2 to TRBJ2-1; 10 positions match TRBD2. V dropped 0 bases and J dropped 6; count of bases not matched to a gene: 5. CDR3 length: 16 amino acids. Germline values: CDR1 LGHNA, CDR2 YNFKEQ. The CDR3 reads CASSQELAGSGNEQFF. CDR3 in DNA: TGTGCCAGCAGCCAAGAACTAGCGGGATCCGGCAATGAGCAGTTCTTC.

This clonotype has only a few counts. The rearrangement links TRBV20-1 to TRBJ1-5; a weak D match, TRBD1 (5 bases). Trimming left V 0 bases short and J 2 bases short, with 14 bases between. This CDR3 region has 16 residues. The germline CDR1 and CDR2 sequences are DFQATT and SNEGSKA (reference sequence). CDR3 nucleotides: TGCAGTGCTAGAGACGCAGGGAAAGGGGGCAATCAGCCCCAGCATTTT. Its translation is CSARDAGKGGNQPQHF.

CDR3 DNA sequence: TGTGCCAGCAGCCGGAGGGGAGGGGGAGTCTACGAGCAGTACTTC. Translating gives CASSRRGGGVYEQYF. The V call is TRBV3-1, the J call TRBJ2-7; possibly TRBD2 for D (7 bases). This CDR3 has 15 amino acids. Germline-derived CDR1 and CDR2 are LGHDT and YNNKEL (reference sequence). The ends were cut back, 4 bases at V and 3 bases at J, with 16 bases in the middle.

The chain joins TRBV29-1 to TRBJ1-1; no clear D gene. V shed 6 bases and J shed 0 bases, with 23 bases lying between them. Germline V gene lookup returns CDR1 SQVTM and CDR2 ANQGSEA. The CDR3 has 17 residues. The chain's CDR3 is CSVPGRRPLKMNTEAFF. As DNA, the CDR3 is TGCAGCGTCCCGGGCCGACGACCCTTAAAGATGAACACTGAAGCTTTCTTT. The whole variable domain, remainder taken from reference TRBV29-1 and TRBJ1-1, is SAVISQKPSRDICQRGTSLTIQCQVDSQVTMMFWYRQQPGQSLTLIATANQGSEATYESGFVIDKFPISRPNLTFSTLTVSNMSPEDSSIYLCSVPGRRPLKMNTEAFFGQGTRLTVV.

This clonotype was detected a few times. V is TRBV6-2 or TRBV6-3 and J is TRBJ2-1, with D possibly matching TRBD1 (5 bases). Trimming cost V 2 bases and J 10 bases, with 12 bases left between them. Per germline, CDR1 MNHEY and CDR2 SVGEGT. The CDR3 is made up of 13 amino acids. CDR3 region: CASSYNEQVEQFF. The CDR3 nucleotides read TGTGCCAGCAGTTACAACGAACAGGTCGAGCAGTTCTTC.

The CDR3 loop is CSVGLDNSYEQYF. DNA for the CDR3: TGCAGCGTTGGATTGGACAACTCCTACGAGCAGTACTTC. The chain links TRBV29-1 to TRBJ2-7; D possibly corresponds to TRBD1 (5 bases). The germline gives CDR1 SQVTM, CDR2 ANQGSEA. The CDR3 runs to 13 residues. Trimming removed 4 bases from V and 0 bases from J, with 10 bases in between.

This clonotype was observed many times. The gene calls are TRBV10-3 and TRBJ1-1; maybe TRBD1 (6 bases). This CDR3 comprises 15 residues. Trimming took 7 bases from V and 4 from J, leaving 19 bases between them. Germline V gene sequence: CDR1 ENHRY, CDR2 SYGVKD. For the CDR3, the DNA is TGTGCCATCACCGAGGGGGGGAGGGGAAGCACTGAAGCTTTCTTT. The encoded protein is CAITEGGRGSTEAFF.

In this sample, this clonotype turned up many times. The chain recombines TRBV27 with TRBJ2-1; tentatively, D is TRBD1 (6 bases). The ends were cut back, 7 bases at V and 8 bases at J, with 24 bases in the middle. The CDR3 totals 16 residues. In germline, CDR1 is MNHEY, CDR2 SMNVEV (reference sequence). DNA for the CDR3: TGTGCCAGCACGGGCTTTCTGGGCCAGGGGATTCATGAGCAGTTCTTC. This sequence encodes CASTGFLGQGIHEQFF.

This clonotype came up many times. The V gene is TRBV20-1, the J gene TRBJ1-1; D remains unclear. V was trimmed by 2 bases and J by 11 bases, leaving 9 bases between them. Looked up from germline, CDR1 is DFQATT and CDR2 is SNEGSKA (reference sequence). The CDR3 extends over 10 amino acids. CDR3 nucleotides: TGCAGTGCTAGACCCGCTGTCGCTTTCTTT. Its translation is CSARPAVAFF.

A note on this clonotype: One end of the junction is discordant with germline, which a read error may explain. The rearrangement uses TRBV20-1 and TRBJ2-7; TRBD2 matches 7 bases. CDR3 size: 17 residues. Germline-derived CDR1 and CDR2 are DFQATT and SNEGSKA (reference sequence). The CDR3 region is CCARETTGTTITDEQYF. For the CDR3, the DNA is TGCTGTGCTAGAGAGACGACCGGGACTACCATCACGGACGAGCAGTACTTC.

This clonotype has only a few counts. This sequence joins TRBV6-5 and TRBJ2-5; a weak D match, TRBD1 (6 bases). The CDR3 extends over 15 amino acids. The V gene lost 2 bases and the J gene lost 5 bases, with 15 bases spanning the gap. Per germline, CDR1 MNHEY and CDR2 SVGAGI. In nucleotides, the CDR3 is TGTGCCAGCAGTTACGGGGACACCCGGGTGGAGACCCAGTACTTC. Translated, it gives CASSYGDTRVETQYF.